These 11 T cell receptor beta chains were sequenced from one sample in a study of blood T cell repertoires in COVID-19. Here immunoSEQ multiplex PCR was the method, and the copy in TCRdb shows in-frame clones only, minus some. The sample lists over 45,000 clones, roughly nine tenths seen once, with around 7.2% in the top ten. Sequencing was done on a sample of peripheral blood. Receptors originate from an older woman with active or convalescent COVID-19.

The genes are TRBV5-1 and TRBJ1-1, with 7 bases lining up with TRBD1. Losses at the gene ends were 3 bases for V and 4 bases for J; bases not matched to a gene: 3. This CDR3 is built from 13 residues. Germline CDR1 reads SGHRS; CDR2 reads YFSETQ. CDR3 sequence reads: CASSSAGGTEAFF. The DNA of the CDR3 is TGCGCCAGCAGCTCCGCAGGGGGCACTGAAGCTTTCTTT. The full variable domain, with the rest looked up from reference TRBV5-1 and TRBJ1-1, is KAGVTQTPRYLIKTRGQQVTLSCSPISGHRSVSWYQQTPGQGLQFLFEYFSETQRNKGNFPGRFSGRQFSNSRSEMNVSTLELGDSALYLCASSSAGGTEAFFGQGTRLTVV.

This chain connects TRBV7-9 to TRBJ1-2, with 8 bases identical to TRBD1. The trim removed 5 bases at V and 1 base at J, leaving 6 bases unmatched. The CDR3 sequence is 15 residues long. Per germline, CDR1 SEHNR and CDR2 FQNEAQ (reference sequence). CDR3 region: CASSTDRAYNYGYTF. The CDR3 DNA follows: TGTGCCAGCAGCACGGACAGGGCCTATAACTATGGCTACACCTTC. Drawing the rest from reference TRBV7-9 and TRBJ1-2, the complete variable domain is DTGVSQNPRHKITKRGQNVTFRCDPISEHNRLYWYRQTLGQGPEFLTYFQNEAQLEKSRLLSDRFSAERPKGSFSTLEIQRTEQGDSAMYLCASSTDRAYNYGYTFGSGTRLTVV.

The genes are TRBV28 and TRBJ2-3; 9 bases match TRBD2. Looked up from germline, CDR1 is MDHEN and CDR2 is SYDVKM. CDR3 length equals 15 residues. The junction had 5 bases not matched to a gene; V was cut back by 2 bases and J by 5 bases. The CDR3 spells CASSLIAGVVDTQYF. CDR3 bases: TGTGCCAGCAGTTTAATAGCGGGAGTAGTAGATACGCAGTATTTT.

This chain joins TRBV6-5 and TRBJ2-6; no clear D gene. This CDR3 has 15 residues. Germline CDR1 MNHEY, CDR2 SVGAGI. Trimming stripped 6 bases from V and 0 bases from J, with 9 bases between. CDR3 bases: TGTGCCAGCAGAGCCGGGTTCTCTGGGGCCAACGTCCTGACTTTC. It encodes CASRAGFSGANVLTF.

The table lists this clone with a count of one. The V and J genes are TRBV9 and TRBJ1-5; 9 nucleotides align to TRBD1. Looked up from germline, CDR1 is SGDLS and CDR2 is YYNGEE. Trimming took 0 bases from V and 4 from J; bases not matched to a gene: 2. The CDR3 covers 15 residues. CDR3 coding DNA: TGTGCCAGCAGCGTAGCTGGGACAGGGAATCAGCCCCAGCATTTT. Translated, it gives CASSVAGTGNQPQHF.

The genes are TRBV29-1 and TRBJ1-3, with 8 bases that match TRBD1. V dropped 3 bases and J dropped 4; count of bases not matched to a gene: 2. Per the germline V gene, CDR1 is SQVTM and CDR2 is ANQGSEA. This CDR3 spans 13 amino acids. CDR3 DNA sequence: TGCAGCGTTGAGACAGGGGCCGGAAACACCATATATTTT. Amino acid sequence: CSVETGAGNTIYF.

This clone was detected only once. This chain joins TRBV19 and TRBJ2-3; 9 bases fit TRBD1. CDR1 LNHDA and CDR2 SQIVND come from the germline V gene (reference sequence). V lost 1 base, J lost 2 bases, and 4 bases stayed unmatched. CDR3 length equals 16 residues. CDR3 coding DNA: TGTGCCAGTAGTATAGGGACAGGGGTTCCCACAGATACGCAGTATTTT. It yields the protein CASSIGTGVPTDTQYF.

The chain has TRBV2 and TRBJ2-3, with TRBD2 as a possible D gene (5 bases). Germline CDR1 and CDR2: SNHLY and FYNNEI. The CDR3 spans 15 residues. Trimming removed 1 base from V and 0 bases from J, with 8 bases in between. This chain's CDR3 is CASSEEAASTDTQYF. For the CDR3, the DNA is TGTGCCAGCAGTGAAGAAGCGGCCAGCACAGATACGCAGTATTTT.

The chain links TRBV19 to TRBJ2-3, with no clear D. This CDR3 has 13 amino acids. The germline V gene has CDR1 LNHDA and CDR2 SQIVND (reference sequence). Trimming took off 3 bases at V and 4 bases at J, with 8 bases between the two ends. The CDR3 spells CASSILDADTQYF. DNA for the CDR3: TGTGCCAGTAGTATCTTAGATGCAGATACGCAGTATTTT.

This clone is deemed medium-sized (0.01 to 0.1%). The CDR3: CASAGDSSYNEQFF. The CDR3 coding sequence is TGTGCCAGCGCTGGGGACAGCTCCTACAATGAGCAGTTCTTC. The chain recombines TRBV2 with TRBJ2-1, with 7 bases fitting TRBD1. Trimming cost V 8 bases and J 0 bases; bases outside gene matches: 4. Looked up from germline, CDR1 is SNHLY and CDR2 is FYNNEI. The CDR3 loop spans 14 amino acids.

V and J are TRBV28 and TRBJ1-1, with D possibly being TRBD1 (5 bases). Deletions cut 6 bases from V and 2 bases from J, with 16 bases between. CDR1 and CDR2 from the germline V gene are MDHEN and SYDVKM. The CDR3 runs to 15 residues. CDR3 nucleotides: TGTGCCAGCAGGCAAGTCAGGGTTATTAACACTGAAGCTTTCTTT. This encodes CASRQVRVINTEAFF.